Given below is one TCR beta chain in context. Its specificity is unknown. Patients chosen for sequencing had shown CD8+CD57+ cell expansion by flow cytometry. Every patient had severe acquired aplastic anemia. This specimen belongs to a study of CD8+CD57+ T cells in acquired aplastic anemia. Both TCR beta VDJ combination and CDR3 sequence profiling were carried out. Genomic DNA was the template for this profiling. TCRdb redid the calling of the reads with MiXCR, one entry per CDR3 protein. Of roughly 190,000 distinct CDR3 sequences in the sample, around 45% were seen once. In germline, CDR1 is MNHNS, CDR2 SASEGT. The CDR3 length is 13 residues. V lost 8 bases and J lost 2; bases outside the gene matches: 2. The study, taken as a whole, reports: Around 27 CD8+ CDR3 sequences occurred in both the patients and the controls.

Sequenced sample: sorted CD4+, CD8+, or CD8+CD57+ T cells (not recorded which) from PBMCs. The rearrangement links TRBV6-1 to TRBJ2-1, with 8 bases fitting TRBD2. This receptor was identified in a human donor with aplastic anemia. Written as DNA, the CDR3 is TGTGCCAGCCGGACTAGCCCCTACAATGAGCAGTTCTTC. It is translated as CASRTSPYNEQFF.